What follows are 2 T cell receptor beta chains derived from one specimen sequenced in a study of multiple sclerosis patients with progressive multifocal leukoencephalopathy. The time point: before natalizumab initiation. The data were produced by immunoSEQ multiplex PCR, yet TCRdb's version contains in-frame clones alone and is incomplete. This table holds roughly 31,000 clones, approximately 91% found once. Sequenced: PBMCs. These TCRs come from a human donor with multiple sclerosis.

The CDR3 DNA sequence: TGTGCCAGCAGCAGCGACATCTATGGCTACACCTTC. As protein: CASSSDIYGYTF. V is TRBV6-1 and J is TRBJ1-2; no clear D. Per the germline V gene, CDR1 is MNHNS and CDR2 is SASEGT. This CDR3 is 12 amino acids long. Trimming took 6 bases from V and 4 from J, leaving 9 bases between them.

CDR3 in DNA: TGTGCCAGCAGCTCCCCCACCCTGGCATGGAGCGGCAGCTCCTACGAGCAGTACTTC. Translating gives CASSSPTLAWSGSSYEQYF. The chain uses TRBV28 and TRBJ2-7, with D tentatively TRBD2 (5 bases). Deletions cut 6 bases from V and 0 bases from J, with 27 bases between. CDR1 is MDHEN and CDR2 is SYDVKM in the germline V gene. The CDR3 spans 19 residues.